The sequence of this T cell receptor (beta chain) was determined in a study of early T cells in non-severe SARS-CoV-2 infection (TCRdb year 2021). Background on the whole study: TCR sequencing used bulk RNA from unsorted whole blood, so alpha and beta chains could not be paired. General study outcomes and caveats: Matching against VDJdb was skewed toward anti-spike CD8 responses, likely underestimated virus-specific expansions, and missed private and CD4 specificities.

The library came from 5' RACE. Sequenced using a NextSeq 500. To correct for sequencing error and PCR bias, the TCR library protocol tagged individual cDNA molecules with unique molecular identifiers. Both TCR alpha and beta chains were sequenced, and tight co-correlation was observed between alpha and beta sequence abundances in each sample. The paper's processing steps were these. V gene, J gene and CDR3 annotation of TCR sequences was performed with Decombinator V4. Expanded TCRs were defined as changing significantly between any two time points under a Poisson model with p below 0.0001. TCR abundances were normalised to the total number of TCRs sequenced per sample and expressed as counts per million. TRAV1-2 paired with TRAJ12, TRAJ20 or TRAJ33 defined MAIT TCRs, while TRAV10 paired with TRAJ18 defined iNKT TCRs. VDJdb, accessed on 1 November 2021, was searched for TCRs annotated for CMV, EBV and SARS-CoV-2, and TCRs annotated for more than one antigen were excluded. TCRdb reanalyzed the raw reads on its own, using fastp at Q25 for trimming and MiXCR for clone calling, and kept in-frame beta chains. Each record represents a unique CDR3 protein, reported with the most common genes and DNA among its rows. The V and J calls reflect TCRdb's pipeline rather than the authors' work. This sample lists 55,000 to 65,000 distinct CDR3 sequences; approximately 11% were detected once. 1.5% to 2% of the sample comes from the top ten.

The study was a case-control design nested within a healthcare worker cohort in London, UK, with weekly nasopharyngeal swab PCR tests and blood sampling. Healthcare workers were enrolled in the week of the UK lockdown, from 23 to 31 March 2020, and were followed every week for up to roughly 16 weeks. Details on this clonotype: It lacks a known antigen. Base qualities were left out, and no much larger clone turns up one base away.

The germline V gene sets CDR1 to WSHSY and CDR2 to SAAADI. The CDR3 contains 14 residues, cysteine and phenylalanine counted. Only the CDR3 DNA stays, 42 bases, in frame from base 1. Clipping removes 6 bases from V and 2 bases from J, with 1 as the unmatched junction base count. This receptor was obtained from an adult who was a healthcare worker with PCR-confirmed SARS-CoV-2 infection or an uninfected control (not recorded which). The sequence links TRBV10-2 to TRBJ2-3; 11 middle bases align to TRBD2. Specimen: whole blood. The CDR3 reads CASRLAGDTDTQYF. The nucleotide sequence is TGCGCCAGCAGACTAGCGGGGGACACAGATACGCAGTATTTT.